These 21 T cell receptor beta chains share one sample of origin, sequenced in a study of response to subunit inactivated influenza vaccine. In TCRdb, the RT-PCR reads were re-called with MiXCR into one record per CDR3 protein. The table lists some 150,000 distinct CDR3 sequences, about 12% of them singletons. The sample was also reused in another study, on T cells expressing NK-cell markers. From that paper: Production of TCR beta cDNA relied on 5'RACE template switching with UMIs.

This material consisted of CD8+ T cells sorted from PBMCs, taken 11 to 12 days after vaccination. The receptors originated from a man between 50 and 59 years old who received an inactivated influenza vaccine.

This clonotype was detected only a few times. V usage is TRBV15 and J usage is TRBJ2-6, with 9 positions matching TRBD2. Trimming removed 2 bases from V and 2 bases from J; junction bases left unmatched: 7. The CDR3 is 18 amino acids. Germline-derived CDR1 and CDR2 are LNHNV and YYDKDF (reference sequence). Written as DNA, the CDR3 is TGTGCCACCAGCAGACTAGCGGGACGCGGGGCTGGGGCCAACGTCCTGACTTTC. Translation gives CATSRLAGRGAGANVLTF.

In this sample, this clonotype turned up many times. The CDR3 loop is CASNWGQSHYGYTF. As DNA, the CDR3 is TGTGCCAGCAACTGGGGACAGTCTCACTATGGCTACACCTTC. The chain combines TRBV12-3 or TRBV12-4 with TRBJ1-2; 7 bases are a match to TRBD1. The CDR3 totals 14 residues. With 7 bases clipped from V and 3 bases from J, the junction kept 8 bases outside the gene matches.

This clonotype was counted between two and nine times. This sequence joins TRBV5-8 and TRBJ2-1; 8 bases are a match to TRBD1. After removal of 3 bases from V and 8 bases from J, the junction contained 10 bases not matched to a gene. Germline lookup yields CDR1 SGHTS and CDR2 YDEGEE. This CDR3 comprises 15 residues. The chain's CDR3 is CASSWTGTRLHEQFF. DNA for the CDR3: TGTGCCAGCAGCTGGACAGGGACGAGGCTCCATGAGCAGTTCTTC.

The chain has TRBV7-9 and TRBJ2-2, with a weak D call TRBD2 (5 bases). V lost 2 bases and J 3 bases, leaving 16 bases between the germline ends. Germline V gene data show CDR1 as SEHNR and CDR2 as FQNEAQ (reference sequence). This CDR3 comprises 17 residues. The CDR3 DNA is TGTGCCAGCAGCTTAAAGTCGGTGGGAGTGGACACCGGGGAGCTGTTTTTT. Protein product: CASSLKSVGVDTGELFF.

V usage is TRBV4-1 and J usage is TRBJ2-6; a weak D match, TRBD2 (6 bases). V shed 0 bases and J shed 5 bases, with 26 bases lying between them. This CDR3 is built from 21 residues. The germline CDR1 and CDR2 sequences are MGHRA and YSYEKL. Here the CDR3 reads CASSQERLDGLAGFWANVLTF. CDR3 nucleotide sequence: TGCGCCAGCAGCCAAGAAAGGCTCGACGGACTGGCGGGGTTCTGGGCCAACGTCCTGACTTTC.

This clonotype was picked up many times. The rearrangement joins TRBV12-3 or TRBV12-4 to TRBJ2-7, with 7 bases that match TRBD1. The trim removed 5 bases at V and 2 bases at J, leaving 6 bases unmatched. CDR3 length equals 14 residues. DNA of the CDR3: TGTGCCAGCAGTGCCAGGGACAGTGCCTACGAGCAGTACTTC. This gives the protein CASSARDSAYEQYF.

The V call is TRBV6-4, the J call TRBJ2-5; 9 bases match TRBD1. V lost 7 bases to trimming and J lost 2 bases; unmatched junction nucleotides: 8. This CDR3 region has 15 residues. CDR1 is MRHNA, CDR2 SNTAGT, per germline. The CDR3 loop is CASNNRDRVQETQYF. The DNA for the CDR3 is TGTGCCAGCAATAACCGGGACAGGGTTCAAGAGACCCAGTACTTC.

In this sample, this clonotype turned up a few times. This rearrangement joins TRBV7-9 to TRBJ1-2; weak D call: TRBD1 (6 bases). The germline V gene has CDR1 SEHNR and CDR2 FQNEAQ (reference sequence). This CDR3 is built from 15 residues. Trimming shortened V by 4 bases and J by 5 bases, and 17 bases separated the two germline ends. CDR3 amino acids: CASSSPSDSQYGYTF. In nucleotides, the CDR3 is TGTGCCAGCAGCTCGCCTTCGGACAGTCAGTATGGCTACACCTTC.

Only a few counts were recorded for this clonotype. The DNA for the CDR3 is TGCGCCAGCAGCTCCTTGACAGGGCTGTCCTACGAGCAGTACTTC. It yields the protein CASSSLTGLSYEQYF. This rearrangement joins TRBV5-1 to TRBJ2-7, with TRBD1 matching 7 bases. This CDR3 has 15 residues. V shed 3 bases, J shed 1 base, and the junction held 7 bases outside the gene matches. In germline, CDR1 is SGHRS, CDR2 YFSETQ.

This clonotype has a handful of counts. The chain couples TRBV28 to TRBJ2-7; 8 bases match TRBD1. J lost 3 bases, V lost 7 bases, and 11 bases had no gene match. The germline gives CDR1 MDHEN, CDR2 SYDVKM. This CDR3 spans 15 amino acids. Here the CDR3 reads CASTVTSGTGYEQYF. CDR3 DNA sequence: TGTGCCAGCACCGTAACTTCCGGGACAGGCTACGAGCAGTACTTC.

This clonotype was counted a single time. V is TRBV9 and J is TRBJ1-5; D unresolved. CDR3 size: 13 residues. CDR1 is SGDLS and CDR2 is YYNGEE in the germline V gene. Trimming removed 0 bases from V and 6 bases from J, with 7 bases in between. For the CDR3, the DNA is TGTGCCAGCAGCGTAGGATTGGGTCAGCCCCAGCATTTT. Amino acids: CASSVGLGQPQHF.

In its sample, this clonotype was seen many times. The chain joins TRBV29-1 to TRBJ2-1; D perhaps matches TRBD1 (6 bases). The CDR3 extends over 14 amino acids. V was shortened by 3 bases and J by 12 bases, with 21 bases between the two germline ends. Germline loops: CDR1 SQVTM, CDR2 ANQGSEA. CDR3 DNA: TGCAGCGTTGATTTAGGGGACAAAGGCCGTGTGCAGTTCTTC. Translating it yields CSVDLGDKGRVQFF.

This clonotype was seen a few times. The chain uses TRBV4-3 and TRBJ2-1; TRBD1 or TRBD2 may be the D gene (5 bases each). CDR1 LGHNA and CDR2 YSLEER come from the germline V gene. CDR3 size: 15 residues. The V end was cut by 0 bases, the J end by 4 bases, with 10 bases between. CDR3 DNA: TGCGCCAGCAGCCAAGATGGGACCGTATACAATGAGCAGTTCTTC. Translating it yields CASSQDGTVYNEQFF.

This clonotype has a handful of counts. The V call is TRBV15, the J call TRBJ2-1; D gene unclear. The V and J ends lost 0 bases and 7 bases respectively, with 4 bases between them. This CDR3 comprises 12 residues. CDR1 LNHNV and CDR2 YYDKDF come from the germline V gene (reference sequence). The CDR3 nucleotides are TGTGCCACCAGCAGAGATACAAATGAGCAGTTCTTC. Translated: CATSRDTNEQFF.

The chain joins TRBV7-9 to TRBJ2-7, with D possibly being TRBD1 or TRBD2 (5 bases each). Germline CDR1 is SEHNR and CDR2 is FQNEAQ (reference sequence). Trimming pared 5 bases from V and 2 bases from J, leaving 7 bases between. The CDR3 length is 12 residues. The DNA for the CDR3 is TGTGCCAGCAGCCGGGGACCCTACGAGCAGTACTTC. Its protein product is CASSRGPYEQYF.

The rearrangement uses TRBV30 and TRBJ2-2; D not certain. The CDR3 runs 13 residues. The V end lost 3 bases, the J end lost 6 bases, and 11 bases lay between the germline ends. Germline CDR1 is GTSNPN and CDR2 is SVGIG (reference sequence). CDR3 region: CAWSGQLAGELFF. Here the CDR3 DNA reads TGTGCCTGGAGCGGTCAGCTCGCCGGGGAGCTGTTTTTT.

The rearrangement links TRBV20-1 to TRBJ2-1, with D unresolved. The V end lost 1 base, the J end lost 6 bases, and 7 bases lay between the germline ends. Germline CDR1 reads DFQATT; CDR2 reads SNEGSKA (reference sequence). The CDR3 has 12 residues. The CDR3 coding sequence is TGCAGTGCTAGAGTCCTAGGCAATGAGCAGTTCTTC. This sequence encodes CSARVLGNEQFF.

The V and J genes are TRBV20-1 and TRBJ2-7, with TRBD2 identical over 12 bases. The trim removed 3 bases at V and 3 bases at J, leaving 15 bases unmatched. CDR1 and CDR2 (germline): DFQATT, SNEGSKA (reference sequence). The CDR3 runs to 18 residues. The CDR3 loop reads CSARARTSGTTRNYEQYF. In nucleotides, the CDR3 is TGCAGTGCTAGGGCGAGGACTAGCGGGACCACCAGAAACTACGAGCAGTACTTC.

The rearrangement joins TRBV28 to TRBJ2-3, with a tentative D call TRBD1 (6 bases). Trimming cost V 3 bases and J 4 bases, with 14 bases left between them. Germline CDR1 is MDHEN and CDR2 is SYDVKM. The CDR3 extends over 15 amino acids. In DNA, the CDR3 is TGTGCCAGCAGTTTGTTCAGGGGAAGGCCAGATACGCAGTATTTT. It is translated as CASSLFRGRPDTQYF. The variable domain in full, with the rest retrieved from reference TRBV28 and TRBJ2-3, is DVKVTQSSRYLVKRTGEKVFLECVQDMDHENMFWYRQDPGLGLRLIYFSYDVKMKEKGDIPEGYSVSREKKERFSLILESASTNQTSMYLCASSLFRGRPDTQYFGPGTRLTVL.

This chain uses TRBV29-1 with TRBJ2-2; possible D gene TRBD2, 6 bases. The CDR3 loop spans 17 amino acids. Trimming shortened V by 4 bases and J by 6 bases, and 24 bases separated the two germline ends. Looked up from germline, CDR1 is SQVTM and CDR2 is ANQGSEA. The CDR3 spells CSVVGLASESGAGELFF. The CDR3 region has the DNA TGCAGCGTTGTGGGGCTGGCTAGCGAGAGTGGCGCCGGGGAGCTGTTTTTT.

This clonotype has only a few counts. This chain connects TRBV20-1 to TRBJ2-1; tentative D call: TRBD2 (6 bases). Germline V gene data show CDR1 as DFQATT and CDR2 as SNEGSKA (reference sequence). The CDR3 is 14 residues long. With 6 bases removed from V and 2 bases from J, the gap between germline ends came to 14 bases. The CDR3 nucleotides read TGCAGTGCAAACCGGGACTCCGCCTACAATGAGCAGTTCTTC. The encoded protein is CSANRDSAYNEQFF.